A selection of T cell receptor beta chains follows, all from one sample in a study of CD8+ T cells in alopecia areata. Assay: immunoSEQ multiplex PCR; the TCRdb copy retains only in-frame clones and omits some. The data show roughly 200,000 clones, 53% seen once. Material: CD8+ T cells sorted from blood, obtained at week 24, from a patient treated with tofacitinib. These receptor sequences come from a human donor with alopecia areata. The CDR3 runs from the conserved cysteine through the conserved F or W. A D gene is named only where the DNA matches it firmly. Clone size is stated in some rows and not others, as once, few, many or a class when expanded.

abundance | j_gene | d_gene | v_gene | CDR3nt | CDR3aa
few | TRBJ2-2 | NA | TRBV29-1 | TGCAGCGTTGCGGGTGGGGCCGACACCGGGGAGCTGTTTTTT | CSVAGGADTGELFF
NA | TRBJ1-1 | NA | TRBV30 | TGTGCCTGGAGTGTCCCAGATGAAGAAGCTTTCTTT | CAWSVPDEEAFF
few | TRBJ2-7 | TRBD2 | TRBV27 | TGTGCCAGCGCCGGGACTAGGAACTACGAGCAGTACTTC | CASAGTRNYEQYF
NA | TRBJ2-7 | NA | TRBV11-2 | TGTGCCAGCAGCTTAGGGGGAACAGGATACGAGCAGTACTTC | CASSLGGTGYEQYF
few | TRBJ1-5 | NA | TRBV30 | TGTGCCTGCGCGGACAATTCCAGGGGGCCCCAGCATTTT | CACADNSRGPQHF
NA | TRBJ2-7 | NA | TRBV19 | TGTGCCAGTAGTCCAAGGGCTACAGGCTACGAGCAGTACTTC | CASSPRATGYEQYF
NA | TRBJ2-7 | NA | TRBV7-2 | TGTGCCAGCAGCTTAGGTGCGGGTTCCTACGAGCAGTACTTC | CASSLGAGSYEQYF
few | TRBJ2-1 | TRBD1 | TRBV29-1 | TGCAGCGGGATGGGACAGGGATTCTACAATGAGCAGTTCTTC | CSGMGQGFYNEQFF
few | TRBJ2-1 | NA | TRBV29-1 | TGCAGCGTTGAAGTGGGGGGAGGTGAGCAGTTCTTC | CSVEVGGGEQFF
NA | TRBJ2-1 | TRBD2 | TRBV2 | TGTGCCAGCAGGGTTCTAGCGGGGGGAGTCCAAGCCTACAATGAGCAGTTCTTC | CASRVLAGGVQAYNEQFF
NA | TRBJ2-7 | NA | TRBV4-3 | TGCGCCAGCAGCCCCGGAGGGGGTTCCTCCGAGCAGTACTTC | CASSPGGGSSEQYF
NA | TRBJ2-3 | TRBD2 | TRBV10-3 | TGTGCCATCGCCGAGACACTAGCGGGGGGAAACACAGATACGCAGTATTTT | CAIAETLAGGNTDTQYF
NA | TRBJ2-7 | TRBD1 | TRBV30 | TGTGCCTGGAAGGACAGGGGAATTTACGAGCAGTACTTC | CAWKDRGIYEQYF
NA | TRBJ1-1 | NA | TRBV7-6 | TGTGCCAGCAGCTTAAGACAGTCAACTAGGGTGAACACTGAAGCTTTCTTT | CASSLRQSTRVNTEAFF
few | TRBJ1-2 | NA | TRBV11-2 | TGTGCCAGCAGCTTAGATGGGATTGGCTACACCTTC | CASSLDGIGYTF
NA | TRBJ1-1 | NA | TRBV6-5 | TGTGCCAGCAGTAACGGGGCAGGGAAAGAAGCTTTCTTT | CASSNGAGKEAFF
once | TRBJ2-7 | NA | TRBV29-1 | TGCAGCGTTGATTCGGGTGAGGGGTACGAGCAGTACTTC | CSVDSGEGYEQYF
few | TRBJ2-7 | NA | TRBV11-2 | TGTGCCAGCAGCCTGGGCAGACTCGAGCAGTACTTC | CASSLGRLEQYF
NA | TRBJ2-7 | TRBD2 | TRBV11-1 | TGTGCCAGCAGCTTAGCACGGGGGGCCTACGAGCAGTACTTC | CASSLARGAYEQYF
NA | TRBJ1-2 | TRBD1 | TRBV7-9 | TGTGCCAGCAGCTTAGGACAGGGGGGCTACACCTTC | CASSLGQGGYTF
NA | TRBJ2-3 | NA | TRBV4-2 | TGTGCCAGCACAAACACAGATACGCAGTATTTT | CASTNTDTQYF
NA | TRBJ2-7 | TRBD2 | TRBV6-6 | TGTGCCAGCAGTTACTACACGGGGGGGCAAACCTACGAGCAGTACTTC | CASSYYTGGQTYEQYF
NA | TRBJ1-6 | NA | TRBV5-1 | TGCGCCAGCAGGTCGGGCACTTCACCCCTCCACTTT | CASRSGTSPLHF
NA | TRBJ2-3 | NA | TRBV29-1 | TGCAGCGTTGAAGGAGCTCTCTCATACACAGATACGCAGTATTTT | CSVEGALSYTDTQYF
few | TRBJ2-1 | NA | TRBV6-5 | TGTGCCAGCACCCGGCAGGGCGGATCCTACAATGAGCAGTTCTTC | CASTRQGGSYNEQFF
few | TRBJ1-2 | NA | TRBV29-1 | TGCAGCGTTGAACCGGGGTCTGGGTTGTATGGCTACACCTTC | CSVEPGSGLYGYTF
once | TRBJ2-7 | NA | TRBV5-1 | TGCGCCAGCAGCTTGCGGCAAGGGGCTGACGAGCAGTACTTC | CASSLRQGADEQYF
NA | TRBJ2-2 | NA | TRBV6-5 | TGTGCCAGCAGCCCAGGACGGAGCGGGGAGCTGTTTTTT | CASSPGRSGELFF
NA | TRBJ2-1 | NA | TRBV6-6 | TGTGCCAGCAGTCCCCAGACTAGGCACGATGAGCAGTTCTTC | CASSPQTRHDEQFF
few | TRBJ2-1 | TRBD1 | TRBV7-2 | TGTGCCAGCAGCTTAGAGTCTCCGGGACAGGGTTTCGATGAGCAGTTCTTC | CASSLESPGQGFDEQFF
NA | TRBJ1-4 | NA | TRBV7-8 | TGTGCCAGCTCCTTAAGGGAACAGGAGAAAAGGGGTGAAAAACTGTTTTTT | CASSLREQEKRGEKLFF
NA | TRBJ2-7 | NA | TRBV7-9 | TGTGCCAGCAGCTTAGCGCAAGGGAGATACTACGAGCAGTACTTC | CASSLAQGRYYEQYF
NA | TRBJ2-2 | NA | TRBV7-2 | TGTGCCAGCAATCCAGGGGTCGGTATAGGACTGCTTCCTGGCGGGGAGCTGTTTTTT | CASNPGVGIGLLPGGELFF
NA | TRBJ1-5 | TRBD1 | TRBV2 | TGTGCCAGCAAAACCGGGACAGGGAGAAGGCAGCCCCAGCATTTT | CASKTGTGRRQPQHF
NA | TRBJ1-2 | TRBD1 | TRBV30 | TGTGCCTGGAGGGGACAGCATGGCTACACCTTC | CAWRGQHGYTF
NA | TRBJ1-1 | NA | TRBV6-5 | TGTGCCAGCAGTACCACAGGGAACACTGAAGCTTTCTTT | CASSTTGNTEAFF
NA | TRBJ1-2 | NA | TRBV5-1 | TGCGCCAGCAGCGTTGCAGGGACCGCCTATGGCTACACCTTC | CASSVAGTAYGYTF
NA | TRBJ2-7 | NA | TRBV11-2 | TGTGCCAGCAGAACCGGGTCCTACGAGCAGTACTTC | CASRTGSYEQYF
NA | TRBJ1-2 | NA | TRBV27 | TGTGCCAGCAGTTTAATGCCCCAGGGTGGTACCGATGGCTACACCTTC | CASSLMPQGGTDGYTF
once | TRBJ1-2 | TRBD1 | TRBV5-6 | TGTGCCAGCAGCCAGACAGGGGAGGGCTATGGCTACACCTTC | CASSQTGEGYGYTF
NA | TRBJ1-2 | NA | TRBV4-1 | TGCGCCAGCAGCCAAGGGGGAGGCTATGGCTACACCTTC | CASSQGGGYGYTF
NA | TRBJ2-7 | NA | TRBV5-6 | TGTGCCAGCAGCTCAGAGGTCCCCTACGAGCAGTACTTC | CASSSEVPYEQYF
NA | TRBJ1-5 | NA | TRBV4-3 | TGCGCCAGCAGCCAAGAGAGAGGGGGTCAGCCCCAGCATTTT | CASSQERGGQPQHF
NA | TRBJ2-7 | NA | TRBV30 | TGTGCCTGGGGATACTCGGACGAGCAGTACTTC | CAWGYSDEQYF
NA | TRBJ1-2 | NA | TRBV6-5 | TGTGCCAGCAGTTATTCAGACCGGTCGGGCTACACCTTC | CASSYSDRSGYTF
NA | TRBJ2-7 | NA | TRBV2 | TGTGCCAGCAGTGAAAATATGGGGTACGAGCAGTACTTC | CASSENMGYEQYF
NA | TRBJ2-7 | TRBD1 | TRBV19 | TGTGCCAGCGGGACAGGGCCAAACGAGCAGTACTTC | CASGTGPNEQYF